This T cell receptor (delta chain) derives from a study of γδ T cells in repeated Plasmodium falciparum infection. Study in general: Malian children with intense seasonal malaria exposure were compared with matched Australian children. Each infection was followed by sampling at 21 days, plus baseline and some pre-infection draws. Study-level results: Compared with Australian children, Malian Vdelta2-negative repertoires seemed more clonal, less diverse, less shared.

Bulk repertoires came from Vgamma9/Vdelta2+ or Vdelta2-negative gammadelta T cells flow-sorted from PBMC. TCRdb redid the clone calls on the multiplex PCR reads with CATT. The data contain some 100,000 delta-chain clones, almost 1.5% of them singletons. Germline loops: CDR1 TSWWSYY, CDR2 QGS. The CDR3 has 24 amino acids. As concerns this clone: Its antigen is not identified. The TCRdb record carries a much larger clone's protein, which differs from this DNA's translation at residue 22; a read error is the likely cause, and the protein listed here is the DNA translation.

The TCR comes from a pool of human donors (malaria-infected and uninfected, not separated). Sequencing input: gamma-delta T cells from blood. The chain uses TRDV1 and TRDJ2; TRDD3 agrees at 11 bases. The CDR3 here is CALGEFPPVFYTGGYKGLTAQRFF. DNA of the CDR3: TGTGCTCTTGGGGAATTCCCACCAGTTTTCTATACTGGGGGATATAAAGGTTTGACAGCACAACGCTTCTTT.